The clone carrying this TCR beta chain was seen only once. This specimen belongs to a study of blood T cell repertoires in COVID-19. Study as a whole: Samples of COVID-19 (acute and convalescent) were obtained from the United States, Italy and Spain. In each case, the material was cDNA or gDNA derived from T cells, B-cell-depleted T cells, or PBMCs.

In the original processing: By means of reference gene primer amplification, nucleated cell counts were estimated. Here immunoSEQ multiplex PCR was the method, and the copy in TCRdb shows in-frame clones only, minus some. V, J and clone size are those of that table, while D and trimming were read from the DNA. The top ten clones hold approximately 0.66% of a sample with fewer than 250,000 clones, more than 85% of them seen once. This CDR3 spans 19 amino acids. V lost 6 bases, J lost 5 bases, and 31 bases lay in between. In germline, CDR1 is MDHEN, CDR2 SYDVKM. The receptor was isolated from a man in his forties with acute or convalescent COVID-19. Sequencing was carried out using peripheral blood. The chain joins TRBV28 to TRBJ1-2; D is possibly TRBD1 (5 bases). As DNA, the CDR3 is TGTGCCAGCAGCTCCGCTGGAGGACACCATATGCTGGAGGGGTATGGCTACACCTTC. Its protein is CASSSAGGHHMLEGYGYTF.